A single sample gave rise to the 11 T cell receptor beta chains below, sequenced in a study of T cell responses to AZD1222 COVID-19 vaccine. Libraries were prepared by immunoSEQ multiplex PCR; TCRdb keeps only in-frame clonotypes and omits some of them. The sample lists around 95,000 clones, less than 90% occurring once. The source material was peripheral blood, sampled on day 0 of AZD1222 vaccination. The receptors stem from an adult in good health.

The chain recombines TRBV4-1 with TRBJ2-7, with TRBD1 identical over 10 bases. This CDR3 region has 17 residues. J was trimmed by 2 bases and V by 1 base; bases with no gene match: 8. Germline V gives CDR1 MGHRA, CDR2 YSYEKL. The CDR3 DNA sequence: TGCGCCAGCAGCCAAGGGCCGGTCGGGACAGGGGCCTACGAGCAGTACTTC. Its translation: CASSQGPVGTGAYEQYF.

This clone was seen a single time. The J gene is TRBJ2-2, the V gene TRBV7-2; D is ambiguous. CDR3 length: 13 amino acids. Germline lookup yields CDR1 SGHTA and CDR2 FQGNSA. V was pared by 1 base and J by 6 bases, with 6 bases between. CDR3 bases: TGTGCCAGCAGCTTAGACGCCGCCGGGGAGCTGTTTTTT. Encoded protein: CASSLDAAGELFF.

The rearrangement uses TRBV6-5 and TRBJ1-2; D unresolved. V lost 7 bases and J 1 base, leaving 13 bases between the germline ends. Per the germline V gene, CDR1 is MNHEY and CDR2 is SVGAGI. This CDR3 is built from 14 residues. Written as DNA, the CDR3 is TGTGCCAGCAAACCCAGAGCCGATAACTATGGCTACACCTTC. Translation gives CASKPRADNYGYTF.

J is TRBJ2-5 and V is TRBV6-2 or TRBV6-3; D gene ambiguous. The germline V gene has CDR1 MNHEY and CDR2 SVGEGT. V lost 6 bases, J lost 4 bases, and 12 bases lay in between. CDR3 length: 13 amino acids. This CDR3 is CASSPGPGETQYF. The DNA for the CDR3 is TGTGCCAGCAGCCCAGGACCCGGAGAGACCCAGTACTTC.

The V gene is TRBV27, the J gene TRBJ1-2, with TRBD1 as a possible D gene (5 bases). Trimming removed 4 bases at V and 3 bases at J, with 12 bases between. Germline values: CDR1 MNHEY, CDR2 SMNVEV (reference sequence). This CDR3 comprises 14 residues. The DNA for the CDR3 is TGTGCCAGCAGTTCTACAGGAGTTCACTATGGCTACACCTTC. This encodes CASSSTGVHYGYTF.

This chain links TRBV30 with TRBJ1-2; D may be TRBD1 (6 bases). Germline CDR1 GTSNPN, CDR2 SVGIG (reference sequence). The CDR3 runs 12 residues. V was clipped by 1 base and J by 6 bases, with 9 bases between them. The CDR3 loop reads CAWSGGGHGYTF. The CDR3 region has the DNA TGTGCCTGGAGTGGGGGGGGCCATGGCTACACCTTC.

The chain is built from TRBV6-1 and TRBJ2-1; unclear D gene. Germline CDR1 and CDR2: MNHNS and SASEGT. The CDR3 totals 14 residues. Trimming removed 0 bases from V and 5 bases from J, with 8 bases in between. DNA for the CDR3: TGTGCCAGCAGTGAAGCAGGGTGGAACAATGAGCAGTTCTTC. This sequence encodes CASSEAGWNNEQFF.

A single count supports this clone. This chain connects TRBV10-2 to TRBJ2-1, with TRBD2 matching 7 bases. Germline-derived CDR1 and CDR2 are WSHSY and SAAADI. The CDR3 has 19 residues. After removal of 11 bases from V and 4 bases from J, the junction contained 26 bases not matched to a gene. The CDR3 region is CAGESYSREDPSEYNEQFF. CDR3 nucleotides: TGCGCCGGTGAGTCCTACTCACGGGAGGACCCCTCGGAATACAATGAGCAGTTCTTC.

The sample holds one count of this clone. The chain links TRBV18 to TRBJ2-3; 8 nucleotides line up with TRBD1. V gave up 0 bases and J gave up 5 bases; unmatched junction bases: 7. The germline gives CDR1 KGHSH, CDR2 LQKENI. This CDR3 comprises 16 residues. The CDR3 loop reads CASSPPTTGVRDTQYF. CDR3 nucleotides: TGTGCCAGCTCACCACCGACGACAGGGGTGAGAGATACGCAGTATTTT.

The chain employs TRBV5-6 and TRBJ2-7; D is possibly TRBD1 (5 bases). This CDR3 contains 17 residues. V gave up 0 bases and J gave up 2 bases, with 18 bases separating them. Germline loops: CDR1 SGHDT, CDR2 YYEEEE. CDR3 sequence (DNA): TGTGCCAGCAGCTTGGTGGTTTGGCCAGGGCTAACCTACGAGCAGTACTTC. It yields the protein CASSLVVWPGLTYEQYF.

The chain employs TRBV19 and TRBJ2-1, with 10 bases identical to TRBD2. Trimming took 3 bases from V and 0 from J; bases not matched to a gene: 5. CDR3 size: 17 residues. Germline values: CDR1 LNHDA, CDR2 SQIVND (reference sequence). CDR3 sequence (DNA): TGTGCCAGTAGTATGTCTAGCGGGAGCAACTCCTACAATGAGCAGTTCTTC. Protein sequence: CASSMSSGSNSYNEQFF.